This T cell receptor beta chain emerged from a study of technical replicates of blood from a handful of donors. CDR3 length: 14 residues. Germline CDR1 reads SGHRS; CDR2 reads YFSETQ. V lost 3 bases to trimming and J lost 9 bases; unmatched junction nucleotides: 9. TCRdb's table, derived via immunoSEQ multiplex PCR, lists solely in-frame clones and lacks some. This table has 74,000 or so clones, just over 95% appearing once. The clonotype was recovered from a human donor in good health. The chain combines TRBV5-1 with TRBJ2-1, with 7 bases fitting TRBD2. Sequences were obtained from T cells isolated from PBMCs. The CDR3 spells CASSWTRGDGEQFF. The CDR3 nucleotides are TGCGCCAGCAGCTGGACTAGAGGGGATGGTGAGCAGTTCTTC.